The 30 T cell receptor beta chains reported below all come from one sample, sequenced in a study of blood T cell repertoires in COVID-19. Clones were read by immunoSEQ multiplex PCR, and TCRdb kept only the in-frame ones, dropping some. The data hold about 64,000 clones, with 80% to 90% observed a single time. Sequencing was performed on peripheral blood. The receptors were gathered from a man aged 35-49 years with acute or convalescent COVID-19.

This chain uses TRBV6-4 with TRBJ1-1; no reliable D call. The CDR3 runs 15 residues. V lost 4 bases and J 0 bases, leaving 12 bases between the germline ends. Germline V gene data show CDR1 as MRHNA and CDR2 as SNTAGT. CDR3 in amino acids: CASSAENILNTEAFF. Here the CDR3 DNA reads TGTGCCAGCAGTGCCGAGAATATATTGAACACTGAAGCTTTCTTT.

This chain joins TRBV5-5 and TRBJ1-4; a possible D gene is TRBD1 (6 bases). This CDR3 comprises 14 residues. V lost 4 bases, J lost 8 bases, and 15 bases lay in between. CDR1 is SGHKS, CDR2 YYEKEE, per germline (reference sequence). CDR3 sequence: CASSPHRAKEKLFF. CDR3 nucleotide sequence: TGTGCCAGCAGCCCTCACAGGGCGAAGGAAAAACTGTTTTTT.

V is TRBV6-5 and J is TRBJ2-1; maybe TRBD2 (6 bases). CDR1 is MNHEY, CDR2 SVGAGI, per germline. The V end lost 0 bases, the J end lost 5 bases, and 14 bases lay between the germline ends. The CDR3 consists of 16 residues. The CDR3 nucleotides read TGTGCCAGCAGTTACTCCTATACCGTAGCGGACAATGAGCAGTTCTTC. This encodes CASSYSYTVADNEQFF.

The table lists this clone with a few counts. J is TRBJ1-3 and V is TRBV4-1; D possibly corresponds to TRBD1 (6 bases). The V and J ends lost 4 bases and 0 bases respectively, with 13 bases between them. CDR1 MGHRA and CDR2 YSYEKL come from the germline V gene. This CDR3 has 16 amino acids. CDR3 DNA: TGCGCCAGCAGCCGAGCCAACAGGGACTCTGGAAACACCATATATTTT. Protein product: CASSRANRDSGNTIYF.

The rearrangement uses TRBV5-4 and TRBJ2-2; TRBD2 matches at 9 bases. Germline V gives CDR1 SGHNT, CDR2 YYREEE (reference sequence). Trimming at V came to 2 bases and at J to 8 bases, leaving 7 bases not matched to a gene. The CDR3 consists of 15 residues. This chain's CDR3 is CASSLRRGGRGELFF. Here the CDR3 DNA reads TGTGCCAGCAGCTTACGGCGGGGGGGCAGAGGGGAGCTGTTTTTT. The full variable domain, in which reference TRBV5-4 and TRBJ2-2 provide the parts outside the CDR3, is ETGVTQSPTHLIKTRGQQVTLRCSSQSGHNTVSWYQQALGQGPQFIFQYYREEENGRGNFPPRFSGLQFPNYSSELNVNALELDDSALYLCASSLRRGGRGELFFGEGSRLTVL.

In this sample, this clone turned up once. The CDR3 nucleotides read TGTGCCACCAGTGATACGCTAGCGGGGGGAACAGATACGCAGTATTTT. Translation: CATSDTLAGGTDTQYF. The chain has TRBV24-1 and TRBJ2-3; 11 nucleotides line up with TRBD2. Per germline, CDR1 KGHDR and CDR2 SFDVKD. Trimming cost V 3 bases and J 3 bases; bases outside gene matches: 4. The CDR3 is 16 residues long.

The V and J genes are TRBV9 and TRBJ1-3; D not certain. The V gene's germline CDR1 is SGDLS and CDR2 YYNGEE. CDR3 length: 12 amino acids. V lost 7 bases, J lost 2 bases, and 7 bases lay in between. The CDR3 region has the DNA TGTGCCAGCGGAGGGACTGGAAACACCATATATTTT. It translates to CASGGTGNTIYF.

The chain couples TRBV4-2 to TRBJ2-3, with 10 bases matching TRBD2. This CDR3 contains 22 residues. Germline V gives CDR1 LGHNA, CDR2 YNFKEQ. The V gene end was trimmed by 2 bases and the J gene end by 4 bases; junction bases not matched to a gene: 24. CDR3 loop: CASSQQSSDSGTSDQGSDTQYF. CDR3 nucleotides: TGTGCCAGCAGCCAACAATCGTCGGACTCCGGGACTAGCGATCAGGGCTCAGATACGCAGTATTTT.

A few counts support this clone. The chain joins TRBV10-2 to TRBJ1-3; D unresolved. From germline, CDR1 is WSHSY and CDR2 SAAADI. There are 15 residues in the CDR3. V lost 0 bases and J lost 1, with 7 bases in between. CDR3 amino acids: CASSESAASGNTIYF. The CDR3 region has the DNA TGCGCCAGCAGTGAGTCGGCAGCGTCTGGAAACACCATATATTTT.

This sequence joins TRBV5-1 and TRBJ1-6; 11 bases line up with TRBD1. This CDR3 region has 17 residues. The germline gives CDR1 SGHRS, CDR2 YFSETQ. With V trimmed by 5 bases and J by 9 bases, 13 bases remained unmatched. CDR3 DNA: TGCGCCAGCAGACTCGGGACAGGGGGTCGTGTTGTTTCACCCCTCCACTTT. Its translation: CASRLGTGGRVVSPLHF.

The chain links TRBV10-1 to TRBJ1-2; D is uncertain. The ends were cut back, 2 bases at V and 0 bases at J, with 13 bases in the middle. The CDR3 length is 16 residues. Germline V CDR1 and CDR2: WNHNN, SYGVQD (reference sequence). The CDR3 nucleotides read TGCGCCAGCAGTGAGCCGCCCGGGAAATCTAACTATGGCTACACCTTC. As protein: CASSEPPGKSNYGYTF.

V usage is TRBV7-6 and J usage is TRBJ1-2, with 8 bases matching TRBD1. Germline V gives CDR1 SGHVS, CDR2 FNYEAQ. The CDR3 runs to 16 residues. Losses at the gene ends were 2 bases for V and 4 bases for J; bases not matched to a gene: 9. Here the CDR3 reads CASSLFSDRVGYGYTF. The CDR3 DNA is TGTGCCAGCAGCTTATTCTCGGACAGGGTTGGCTATGGCTACACCTTC.

This rearrangement joins TRBV2 to TRBJ1-5; TRBD1 aligns across 8 bases. CDR1 is SNHLY and CDR2 is FYNNEI in the germline V gene. The CDR3 runs to 15 residues. V lost 4 bases, J lost 7 bases, and 9 bases stayed unmatched. The CDR3 DNA follows: TGTGCCAGCAGTGGAACAGGGGGAGGTGGACAGCCCCAGCATTTT. It specifies CASSGTGGGGQPQHF.

In this sample, this clone turned up a few times. The genes are TRBV2 and TRBJ1-6; 8 bases line up with TRBD1. Germline V gene lookup returns CDR1 SNHLY and CDR2 FYNNEI. The CDR3 runs to 15 residues. V shed 7 bases, J shed 10 bases, and the junction held 12 bases outside the gene matches. The DNA for the CDR3 is TGTGCCAGCAAATATGTTACAGGGGGTACCTCACCCCTCCACTTT. This sequence encodes CASKYVTGGTSPLHF.

This sequence joins TRBV9 and TRBJ2-5; weak D call: TRBD2 (5 bases). The germline V gene encodes CDR1 SGDLS and CDR2 YYNGEE. The CDR3 sequence is 13 residues long. Trimming stripped 3 bases from V and 5 bases from J, with 11 bases between. The chain's CDR3 is CASSAGVGETQYF. The CDR3 nucleotides are TGTGCCAGCAGCGCCGGGGTAGGGGAGACCCAGTACTTC.

J is TRBJ1-6 and V is TRBV28; tentative D call: TRBD1 (6 bases). Germline V gene lookup returns CDR1 MDHEN and CDR2 SYDVKM. This CDR3 spans 14 amino acids. The V end lost 7 bases, the J end lost 9 bases, and 16 bases lay between the germline ends. The CDR3 sequence is CASTDHRDTSPLHF. In DNA form, the CDR3 reads TGTGCCAGCACAGATCACAGGGATACTTCACCCCTCCACTTT.

This clone was observed a single time. The rearrangement uses TRBV4-1 and TRBJ1-4; 8 bases match TRBD1. This CDR3 has 18 residues. CDR1 is MGHRA and CDR2 is YSYEKL in the germline V gene. With 0 bases clipped from V and 2 bases from J, the junction kept 8 bases outside the gene matches. As DNA, the CDR3 is TGCGCCAGCAGCCAAGAGTTACAGGGGGGGGCTACTAATGAAAAACTGTTTTTT. It is translated as CASSQELQGGATNEKLFF.

This clone was found once. J is TRBJ1-2 and V is TRBV5-5, with D unclear. Germline V gene data show CDR1 as SGHKS and CDR2 as YYEKEE (reference sequence). CDR3 length equals 14 residues. V shed 0 bases and J shed 7 bases, with 13 bases lying between them. Here the CDR3 DNA reads TGTGCCAGCAGCTTGGTACCGGGAAGGACTGGCTACACCTTC. This sequence encodes CASSLVPGRTGYTF.

This clone was seen only once. The chain recombines TRBV9 with TRBJ2-5; 9 bases are a match to TRBD2. V was pared by 2 bases and J by 7 bases, with 18 bases of the junction left unmatched. Per the germline V gene, CDR1 is SGDLS and CDR2 is YYNGEE. The CDR3 has 18 residues. In DNA form, the CDR3 reads TGTGCCAGCAGCGTCACCCCGACGGCTAGCGGGACGAAGGGGACCCAGTACTTC. Translating gives CASSVTPTASGTKGTQYF. The full variable domain, rest sourced from reference TRBV9 and TRBJ2-5, is DSGVTQTPKHLITATGQRVTLRCSPRSGDLSVYWYQQSLDQGLQFLIQYYNGEERAKGNILERFSAQQFPDLHSELNLSSLELGDSALYFCASSVTPTASGTKGTQYFGPGTRLLVL.

The J gene is TRBJ1-1, the V gene TRBV11-3; 9 bases agree with TRBD1. The germline V gene has CDR1 SGHNT and CDR2 YENEEA. The CDR3 totals 16 residues. The ends lost 4 bases at V and 3 bases at J; junction bases unmatched: 9. CDR3 in amino acids: CASSSKQGARYTEAFF. The CDR3 DNA follows: TGTGCCAGCAGCTCAAAACAGGGGGCGAGGTACACTGAAGCTTTCTTT.

The chain is built from TRBV20-1 and TRBJ2-7, with a weak D call TRBD1 (6 bases). Deletions cut 3 bases from V and 6 bases from J, with 9 bases between. Germline V gene lookup returns CDR1 DFQATT and CDR2 SNEGSKA (reference sequence). This CDR3 is built from 11 residues. The CDR3 loop reads CSARDRGEQYF. CDR3 coding DNA: TGCAGTGCTAGGGACAGAGGCGAGCAGTACTTC.

The chain uses TRBV6-5 and TRBJ2-7; tentatively, D is TRBD1 (5 bases). Trimming pared 6 bases from V and 5 bases from J, leaving 20 bases between. This CDR3 has 15 amino acids. The germline V gene encodes CDR1 MNHEY and CDR2 SVGAGI. For the CDR3, the DNA is TGTGCCAGCAGCTTATTCGGCTTAGGGGTCCACGAGCAGTACTTC. Translating it yields CASSLFGLGVHEQYF.

The chain is built from TRBV18 and TRBJ2-2; D not certain. This CDR3 contains 15 residues. V lost 0 bases and J lost 3, with 8 bases in between. The germline gives CDR1 KGHSH, CDR2 LQKENI. Written as DNA, the CDR3 is TGTGCCAGCTCACCACCGCGAAAAGACACCGGGGAGCTGTTTTTT. Its translation: CASSPPRKDTGELFF. The full variable domain, with the rest looked up from reference TRBV18 and TRBJ2-2, is NAGVMQNPRHLVRRRGQEARLRCSPMKGHSHVYWYRQLPEEGLKFMVYLQKENIIDESGMPKERFSAEFPKEGPSILRIQQVVRGDSAAYFCASSPPRKDTGELFFGEGSRLTVL.

This clone has a handful of counts. V is TRBV2 and J is TRBJ1-2; tentative D call: TRBD1 (6 bases). Germline V gene data show CDR1 as SNHLY and CDR2 as FYNNEI. The CDR3 sequence is 14 residues long. V was cut by 4 bases and J by 3 bases, with 12 bases left in between. The CDR3 DNA is TGTGCCAGCAGTGGTGGGGGCGCCGACTATGGCTACACCTTC. Encoded protein: CASSGGGADYGYTF.

V usage is TRBV24-1 and J usage is TRBJ2-5, with D hard to call. The CDR3 runs to 12 residues. CDR1 and CDR2 (germline): KGHDR, SFDVKD. Trimming took 1 base from V and 4 from J, leaving 3 bases between them. CDR3: CATSDFRETQYF. In DNA form, the CDR3 reads TGTGCCACCAGTGATTTTAGAGAGACCCAGTACTTC.

This sequence joins TRBV5-1 and TRBJ1-2; TRBD1 aligns across 9 bases. The V gene end was trimmed by 4 bases and the J gene end by 8 bases; junction bases not matched to a gene: 6. Germline V gene lookup returns CDR1 SGHRS and CDR2 YFSETQ. The CDR3 length is 13 residues. The CDR3 loop reads CASSLGQGKGYTF. Written as DNA, the CDR3 is TGCGCCAGCAGCCTCGGACAGGGGAAAGGCTACACCTTC. Combining the CDR3 with reference TRBV5-1 and TRBJ1-2 gives the whole variable domain KAGVTQTPRYLIKTRGQQVTLSCSPISGHRSVSWYQQTPGQGLQFLFEYFSETQRNKGNFPGRFSGRQFSNSRSEMNVSTLELGDSALYLCASSLGQGKGYTFGSGTRLTVV.

This chain links TRBV6-5 with TRBJ2-7, with D possibly being TRBD2 (6 bases). With 8 bases removed from V and 6 bases from J, the gap between germline ends came to 20 bases. The CDR3 is 14 residues long. Germline V lookup: CDR1 MNHEY, CDR2 SVGAGI. The CDR3 sequence: CASGQGILGGEQYF. The CDR3 DNA reads as TGTGCCAGCGGTCAGGGCATTTTGGGGGGCGAGCAGTACTTC.

This chain links TRBV28 with TRBJ1-1; 7 bases agree with TRBD1. J was trimmed by 0 bases and V by 8 bases; bases with no gene match: 3. The CDR3 covers 13 residues. Germline V gives CDR1 MDHEN, CDR2 SYDVKM. CDR3 residues: CASLGQMNTEAFF. The CDR3 DNA is TGTGCCAGCCTGGGACAGATGAACACTGAAGCTTTCTTT.

The rearrangement links TRBV6-5 to TRBJ2-5; D is unresolved. Per germline, CDR1 MNHEY and CDR2 SVGAGI. This CDR3 comprises 14 residues. V lost 2 bases and J 2 bases, leaving 9 bases between the germline ends. The CDR3 is CASSYGGLQETQYF. Here the CDR3 DNA reads TGTGCCAGCAGTTACGGCGGATTGCAAGAGACCCAGTACTTC.

The chain employs TRBV11-3 and TRBJ1-1, with D unresolved. The CDR3 is 13 residues long. Per the germline V gene, CDR1 is SGHNT and CDR2 is YENEEA. Deletions cut 4 bases from V and 5 bases from J, with 11 bases between. The DNA of the CDR3 is TGTGCCAGCAGCTCTGAACAGTGGACTGAAGCTTTCTTT. It translates to CASSSEQWTEAFF. The full variable domain, rest sourced from reference TRBV11-3 and TRBJ1-1, is EAGVVQSPRYKIIEKKQPVAFWCNPISGHNTLYWYLQNLGQGPELLIRYENEEAVDDSQLPKDRFSAERLKGVDSTLKIQPAELGDSAVYLCASSSEQWTEAFFGQGTRLTVV.